The next 9 T cell receptor beta chains were all read from a single sample in a study of blood T cell repertoires in COVID-19. Here immunoSEQ multiplex PCR was the method, and the copy in TCRdb shows in-frame clones only, minus some. Of fewer than 250,000 clones in the sample, around 90% were seen once. Material for sequencing was peripheral blood. The receptor source for this set is a man aged 25-40 years with COVID-19, enrolled during active disease.

This chain links TRBV29-1 with TRBJ1-1; D perhaps matches TRBD1 (5 bases). This CDR3 has 13 residues. Per the germline V gene, CDR1 is SQVTM and CDR2 is ANQGSEA. V was clipped by 4 bases and J by 0 bases, with 9 bases between them. CDR3 region: CSVVGHLNTEAFF. In nucleotides, the CDR3 is TGCAGCGTTGTGGGGCACCTGAACACTGAAGCTTTCTTT.

The chain joins TRBV29-1 to TRBJ2-3, with a possible D match to TRBD1 (5 bases). Germline CDR1 is SQVTM and CDR2 is ANQGSEA. V lost 7 bases, J lost 2 bases, and 10 bases lay in between. The CDR3 covers 12 residues. The CDR3 coding sequence is TGCAGCGCGGCCAGGGCCACAGATACGCAGTATTTT. Translating it yields CSAARATDTQYF.

A few counts support this clone. The chain joins TRBV6-5 to TRBJ1-5; TRBD1 is a possible D gene (5 bases). In germline, CDR1 is MNHEY, CDR2 SVGAGI. The germline V and J ends were trimmed by 0 bases and 6 bases, with 9 bases remaining between them. The CDR3 is 14 residues long. CDR3 DNA sequence: TGTGCCAGCAGTTACTCCGGGGGGGGTCAGCCCCAGCATTTT. Translated, it gives CASSYSGGGQPQHF.

This chain joins TRBV24-1 and TRBJ2-3; TRBD1 might be the D (7 bases). Germline V gives CDR1 KGHDR, CDR2 SFDVKD. The V end was cut by 6 bases, the J end by 4 bases, with 13 bases between. The CDR3 consists of 14 residues. The CDR3 coding sequence is TGTGCCACCAGTCAGGGGGGTGCGTCAGATACGCAGTATTTT. It codes for CATSQGGASDTQYF.

V usage is TRBV27 and J usage is TRBJ1-1; 9 nucleotides agree with TRBD1. The J segment lost 5 bases and the V segment lost 7 bases, leaving 5 bases of the junction unmatched. CDR3 size: 13 residues. CDR1 MNHEY and CDR2 SMNVEV come from the germline V gene (reference sequence). Here the CDR3 DNA reads TGTGCCAGCAAGGGACAGGGAGGGACTGAAGCTTTCTTT. Protein product: CASKGQGGTEAFF.

The chain has TRBV13 and TRBJ2-5; the match to TRBD2 covers 9 bases. This CDR3 has 15 amino acids. CDR1 is PRHDT and CDR2 is FYEKMQ in the germline V gene (reference sequence). V shed 3 bases, J shed 2 bases, and the junction held 4 bases outside the gene matches. CDR3: CASSFRLAGQETQYF. The CDR3 DNA follows: TGTGCCAGCAGCTTCAGGCTAGCGGGGCAAGAGACCCAGTACTTC.

The J gene is TRBJ1-5, the V gene TRBV19; 10 bases agree with TRBD1. V lost 5 bases, J lost 9 bases, and 7 bases stayed unmatched. This CDR3 is built from 14 residues. Germline V gene sequence: CDR1 LNHDA, CDR2 SQIVND (reference sequence). CDR3 sequence: CASSPGQGMLPQHF. The CDR3 DNA reads as TGTGCCAGTAGTCCGGGACAGGGGATGTTGCCCCAGCATTTT.

This chain connects TRBV25-1 to TRBJ2-5; TRBD1 matches 7 bases. The CDR3 runs to 14 residues. Germline values: CDR1 MGHDK, CDR2 SYGVNS. V dropped 4 bases and J dropped 5; count of bases not matched to a gene: 7. The CDR3 loop is CASSGVGGMETQYF. Written as DNA, the CDR3 is TGTGCCAGCAGTGGTGTAGGGGGCATGGAGACCCAGTACTTC.

The chain uses TRBV20-1 and TRBJ1-5; 9 bases are shared with TRBD1. Germline V gene lookup returns CDR1 DFQATT and CDR2 SNEGSKA (reference sequence). The CDR3 covers 18 residues. V trimming: 3 bases; J trimming: 2 bases; junction bases outside the gene matches: 14. DNA of the CDR3: TGCAGTGCTAGTGAAAATACAGGGGGCTGGCTCGGCAATCAGCCCCAGCATTTT. Translation gives CSASENTGGWLGNQPQHF.